The 32 T cell receptor beta chains below all came from one sample that was sequenced in a study of cytomegalovirus exposure and HLA in healthy donors. 13 Jbeta primers and 60 Vbeta primers were used for the PCR. The data were produced by immunoSEQ multiplex PCR, yet TCRdb's version contains in-frame clones alone and is incomplete. There are 200,000 to 250,000 clones in the sample; about 80% occur only once, and roughly 2% lies in the top ten. The sequenced sample consisted of PBMCs. Receptor source: a young man in good health and CMV-seronegative.

The gene calls are TRBV28 and TRBJ2-4; 8 nucleotides match TRBD2. This CDR3 contains 15 residues. Germline CDR1 is MDHEN and CDR2 is SYDVKM. V dropped 6 bases and J dropped 16; count of bases not matched to a gene: 20. The CDR3: CASSLSPPTSGASYF. In nucleotides, the CDR3 is TGTGCCAGCAGCCTCTCACCCCCAACTAGCGGCGCATCCTACTTC.

The chain has TRBV18 and TRBJ2-6, with a weak D call TRBD1 (5 bases). Trimming left V 4 bases short and J 0 bases short, with 7 bases between. Germline assignment: CDR1 KGHSH and CDR2 LQKENI. There are 15 residues in the CDR3. This chain's CDR3 is CASSQDSSGANVLTF. The CDR3 coding sequence is TGTGCCAGCTCACAAGACAGCTCTGGGGCCAACGTCCTGACTTTC.

This clone is a singleton in its sample. The rearrangement links TRBV4-2 to TRBJ2-7; TRBD2 matches 7 bases. The V gene's germline CDR1 is LGHNA and CDR2 YNFKEQ. After removal of 4 bases from V and 3 bases from J, the junction contained 0 bases not matched to a gene. This CDR3 contains 12 residues. The CDR3 here is CASSRGGYEQYF. CDR3 sequence (DNA): TGTGCCAGCAGCCGGGGGGGCTACGAGCAGTACTTC.

The genes are TRBV30 and TRBJ1-1, with D possibly matching TRBD1 (5 bases). V gave up 3 bases and J gave up 0 bases, with 8 bases separating them. Germline V gene data show CDR1 as GTSNPN and CDR2 as SVGIG (reference sequence). CDR3 length: 13 residues. CDR3 amino acids: CAWSPGVNTEAFF. Here the CDR3 DNA reads TGTGCCTGGAGCCCGGGGGTGAACACTGAAGCTTTCTTT.

V gene TRBV7-9 combines with J gene TRBJ2-2; the D is unclear. The CDR3 length is 13 residues. Between the trimmed V and J ends, which lost 3 bases and 1 base, there was a span of 3 bases. Per the germline V gene, CDR1 is SEHNR and CDR2 is FQNEAQ (reference sequence). The CDR3 protein is CASSFKNTGELFF. CDR3 nucleotide sequence: TGTGCCAGCAGCTTCAAGAACACCGGGGAGCTGTTTTTT.

About this clone itself: This specimen includes other DNA sequences encoding the same CDR3. This chain links TRBV28 with TRBJ1-5; D unresolved. Between the trimmed V and J ends, which lost 1 base and 4 bases, there was a span of 8 bases. Per germline, CDR1 MDHEN and CDR2 SYDVKM. The CDR3 has 14 residues. The CDR3 reads CASSLSGSNQPQHF. DNA of the CDR3: TGTGCCAGCAGTTTATCCGGGAGTAATCAGCCCCAGCATTTT.

The chain links TRBV7-6 to TRBJ1-2; D unclear. The CDR3 extends over 15 amino acids. The germline V gene has CDR1 SGHVS and CDR2 FNYEAQ. V was pared by 4 bases and J by 3 bases, with 15 bases between. The chain's CDR3 is CASSSPLDGYYGYTF. As DNA, the CDR3 is TGTGCCAGCAGCTCCCCACTTGATGGTTACTATGGCTACACCTTC. Supplemented by reference TRBV7-6 and TRBJ1-2, the full variable domain reads GAGVSQSPRYKVTKRGQDVALRCDPISGHVSLYWYRQALGQGPEFLTYFNYEAQQDKSGLPNDRFSAERPEGSISTLTIQRTEQRDSAMYRCASSSPLDGYYGYTFGSGTRLTVV.

The V gene is TRBV5-6, the J gene TRBJ1-6; D might be TRBD1 (6 bases). V was pared by 4 bases and J by 3 bases, with 23 bases between. This CDR3 is 19 amino acids long. Germline assignment: CDR1 SGHDT and CDR2 YYEEEE. The CDR3 is CASSIRVGGEVLYNSPLHF. As DNA, the CDR3 is TGTGCCAGCAGCATACGAGTAGGGGGGGAGGTCCTCTATAATTCACCCCTCCACTTT.

V is TRBV29-1 and J is TRBJ1-3; D gene unclear. Germline lookup yields CDR1 SQVTM and CDR2 ANQGSEA. V was trimmed by 6 bases and J by 1 base, leaving 7 bases between them. There are 12 residues in the CDR3. Here the CDR3 DNA reads TGCAGCGTCCCAGGTTCTGGAAACACCATATATTTT. Encoded protein: CSVPGSGNTIYF.

The DNA of the CDR3 is TGCAGCGTTGGAGCTAACTATGGCTACACCTTC. This codes for CSVGANYGYTF. V is TRBV29-1 and J is TRBJ1-2; D is undetermined. CDR1 is SQVTM, CDR2 ANQGSEA, per germline. The CDR3 runs 11 residues. The ends were cut back, 4 bases at V and 0 bases at J, with 3 bases in the middle.

This chain links TRBV4-1 with TRBJ2-1; TRBD2 is a possible D gene (5 bases). The CDR3 length is 18 residues. Germline V gene lookup returns CDR1 MGHRA and CDR2 YSYEKL. Trimming stripped 0 bases from V and 2 bases from J, with 17 bases between. The CDR3 DNA sequence: TGCGCCAGCAGCCAAGATTTTGCGGGTCTACTAACCTACAATGAGCAGTTCTTC. It specifies CASSQDFAGLLTYNEQFF.

CDR3 sequence (DNA): TGTGCCAGCAGCCAAGAGGGGACAGGTGGGGCCTACAATGAGCAGTTCTTC. It specifies CASSQEGTGGAYNEQFF. The chain couples TRBV4-2 to TRBJ2-1; 8 bases match TRBD1. CDR3 length: 17 amino acids. The V and J ends lost 0 bases and 2 bases, in that order; junction bases with no gene match: 6. Germline V gives CDR1 LGHNA, CDR2 YNFKEQ.

This clone was detected a few times. This sequence joins TRBV18 and TRBJ2-1; tentatively, D is TRBD1 (7 bases). The CDR3 has 15 amino acids. The V and J ends lost 1 base and 10 bases respectively, with 17 bases between them. CDR1 KGHSH and CDR2 LQKENI come from the germline V gene. CDR3 sequence reads: CASSPQASEGGEQFF. CDR3 DNA: TGTGCCAGCTCACCACAGGCTAGCGAAGGGGGCGAGCAGTTCTTC.

The chain links TRBV7-2 to TRBJ1-1, with 9 nucleotides matching TRBD1. The CDR3 has 12 amino acids. V shed 1 base and J 9 bases; nucleotides not matched to a gene: 0. From germline, CDR1 is SGHTA and CDR2 FQGNSA. The CDR3 nucleotides are TGTGCCAGCAGCTTAGACAGGGGGCAAGCTTTCTTT. Encoded protein: CASSLDRGQAFF.

As for this clone: Other DNA sequences within the sample encode an identical CDR3. This chain links TRBV5-1 with TRBJ2-5; perhaps TRBD1 as D (6 bases). Germline loops: CDR1 SGHRS, CDR2 YFSETQ. Trimming stripped 0 bases from V and 5 bases from J, with 11 bases between. This CDR3 has 14 residues. Here the CDR3 reads CASSLVAGEETQYF. The CDR3 DNA reads TGCGCCAGCAGCTTGGTCGCAGGGGAGGAGACCCAGTACTTC.

The chain recombines TRBV2 with TRBJ2-5; 13 bases line up with TRBD2. The J call may be wrong; the DNA end is better matched by TRBJ2-7. The germline V gene encodes CDR1 SNHLY and CDR2 FYNNEI. This CDR3 is built from 15 residues. The CDR3 loop is CASSGTSGSSYEQYF. The CDR3 bases are TGTGCCAGCAGTGGGACTAGCGGGAGCTCCTACGAGCAGTACTTC.

The count of this clone is one. The chain joins TRBV7-6 to TRBJ2-5, with 7 bases that match TRBD2. The J call may be wrong; the DNA end is better matched by TRBJ2-7. CDR1 and CDR2 from the germline V gene are SGHVS and FNYEAQ. The CDR3 sequence is 13 residues long. The CDR3 here is CASSAGTSYEQYF. As DNA, the CDR3 is TGTGCCAGCTCAGCGGGAACCTCCTACGAGCAGTACTTC.

The chain combines TRBV7-8 with TRBJ2-2, with TRBD1 matching 10 bases. V was clipped by 4 bases and J by 5 bases; unmatched bases: 10. The CDR3 is 17 amino acids. The germline gives CDR1 SGHVS, CDR2 FQNEAQ. The CDR3 DNA sequence: TGTGCCAGCAGCTGGGACAGGGGAGGAAGTGGGACCGGGGAGCTGTTTTTT. Protein: CASSWDRGGSGTGELFF.

The chain employs TRBV19 and TRBJ2-7, with a tentative D call TRBD2 (5 bases). Trimming took 3 bases from V and 0 from J, leaving 12 bases between them. The CDR3 is 15 amino acids. Germline loops: CDR1 LNHDA, CDR2 SQIVND (reference sequence). The CDR3 here is CASSIHGRDSYEQYF. The CDR3 coding sequence is TGTGCCAGTAGTATCCACGGACGGGACTCCTACGAGCAGTACTTC.

The chain couples TRBV5-4 to TRBJ2-2; maybe TRBD2 (5 bases). Trimming removed 4 bases at V and 6 bases at J, with 7 bases between. Germline CDR1 SGHNT, CDR2 YYREEE (reference sequence). CDR3 length: 12 residues. The CDR3 protein is CASSGLSGELFF. The CDR3 nucleotides are TGTGCCAGCAGCGGACTTTCCGGGGAGCTGTTTTTT.

This sequence joins TRBV7-2 and TRBJ1-1, with D perhaps matching TRBD1 (6 bases). Germline-derived CDR1 and CDR2 are SGHTA and FQGNSA. This CDR3 spans 14 amino acids. V was pared by 0 bases and J by 5 bases, with 10 bases between. The CDR3 DNA reads TGTGCCAGCAGCTTAGCAGGGGGAAGTACTGAAGCTTTCTTT. Translated: CASSLAGGSTEAFF.

The V gene is TRBV7-8, the J gene TRBJ2-5, with a possible D match to TRBD2 (5 bases). V was clipped by 0 bases and J by 4 bases, with 9 bases between them. The germline V gene encodes CDR1 SGHVS and CDR2 FQNEAQ. There are 14 residues in the CDR3. The CDR3 DNA reads TGTGCCAGCAGCTTAGCGGGGAGTGGAGAGACCCAGTACTTC. Amino acid sequence: CASSLAGSGETQYF.

This chain uses TRBV11-2 with TRBJ2-1; 12 bases are shared with TRBD1. Germline V lookup: CDR1 SGHAT, CDR2 FQNNGV. V shed 5 bases, J shed 6 bases, and the junction held 5 bases outside the gene matches. The CDR3 runs 15 residues. CDR3 DNA sequence: TGTGCCAGCAGCGAGGGACAGGGGGCGCCCAATGAGCAGTTCTTC. Amino acid sequence: CASSEGQGAPNEQFF.

V gene TRBV29-1 combines with J gene TRBJ1-1, with 11 bases aligning to TRBD1. Per germline, CDR1 SQVTM and CDR2 ANQGSEA. Losses at the gene ends were 5 bases for V and 0 bases for J; bases not matched to a gene: 8. The CDR3 consists of 16 residues. The CDR3 DNA follows: TGCAGCGTTTTTGGGACAGGGGGGACGGTGAACACTGAAGCTTTCTTT. Protein: CSVFGTGGTVNTEAFF.

The chain has TRBV18 and TRBJ1-2; 7 bases align to TRBD1. This CDR3 spans 14 amino acids. Losses at the gene ends were 2 bases for V and 6 bases for J; bases not matched to a gene: 6. Germline lookup yields CDR1 KGHSH and CDR2 LQKENI. The CDR3 reads CASSPGTVMDGYTF. In DNA form, the CDR3 reads TGTGCCAGCTCACCAGGGACAGTTATGGATGGCTACACCTTC.

The rearrangement joins TRBV7-2 to TRBJ1-2; D may be TRBD1 (6 bases). Trimming stripped 5 bases from V and 12 bases from J, with 13 bases between. The length of the CDR3 is 11 residues. Germline-derived CDR1 and CDR2 are SGHTA and FQGNSA. The CDR3 DNA reads as TGTGCCAGCAGCGAAACAGGGATCCACACCTTC. Amino acid sequence: CASSETGIHTF.

This chain links TRBV9 with TRBJ2-5, with 9 bases that match TRBD2. The junction had 7 bases not matched to a gene; V was cut back by 0 bases and J by 4 bases. The CDR3 is made up of 16 amino acids. Per the germline V gene, CDR1 is SGDLS and CDR2 is YYNGEE. CDR3 DNA: TGTGCCAGCAGCGTAGCCGCGGGAGGGCAGGGAGAGACCCAGTACTTC. Translated: CASSVAAGGQGETQYF.

Only one count was recorded for this clone. The V call is TRBV12-5, the J call TRBJ2-5, with D possibly being TRBD1 (6 bases). Trimming left V 4 bases short and J 11 bases short, with 29 bases between. The germline V gene has CDR1 LGHNT and CDR2 FRNRAP. The length of the CDR3 is 17 residues. The CDR3 nucleotides are TGTGCTAGTGGTTCGCCGCTGCCCGGGACCCTGAACAGGGAGCAGTACTTC. Residues: CASGSPLPGTLNREQYF.

The V call is TRBV10-3, the J call TRBJ1-2; D gene ambiguous. This CDR3 has 13 amino acids. Germline CDR1 reads ENHRY; CDR2 reads SYGVKD. Trimming shortened V by 5 bases and J by 3 bases, and 10 bases separated the two germline ends. This CDR3 reads CAISSIGDYGYTF. The DNA of the CDR3 is TGTGCCATCAGTTCAATCGGGGACTATGGCTACACCTTC.

V is TRBV2 and J is TRBJ1-2; a possible D gene is TRBD1 (6 bases). The CDR3 consists of 15 residues. Trimming left V 0 bases short and J 7 bases short, with 15 bases between. The germline gives CDR1 SNHLY, CDR2 FYNNEI. The CDR3 DNA reads TGTGCCAGCAGTGAAGCCTCACAGGGAGATGCTGGCTACACCTTC. This sequence encodes CASSEASQGDAGYTF.

V gene TRBV30 combines with J gene TRBJ2-1, with D unclear. Germline V gene lookup returns CDR1 GTSNPN and CDR2 SVGIG (reference sequence). The CDR3 consists of 12 residues. V was shortened by 2 bases and J by 8 bases, with 10 bases between the two germline ends. In DNA form, the CDR3 reads TGTGCCTGGAGTCCGCGTCCGTATGAGCAGTTCTTC. Translated, it gives CAWSPRPYEQFF.

The rearrangement uses TRBV11-1 and TRBJ2-5; 8 nucleotides agree with TRBD1. Germline lookup yields CDR1 SGHAT and CDR2 FQDESV (reference sequence). V dropped 6 bases and J dropped 2; count of bases not matched to a gene: 8. CDR3 size: 15 residues. CDR3 in amino acids: CASSSTGGTQETQYF. CDR3 in DNA: TGTGCCAGCAGTAGCACAGGGGGAACACAAGAGACCCAGTACTTC.